In its sample, the clone carrying this T cell receptor beta chain was seen once. This sample is part of a study of shared clonotypes between healthy human individuals. Study in general: The donor pool was made up of a couple of women and a few men aged 18 to 49. Three plates each covered CD4 naive and memory; CD8 naive two, CD8 memory one.

Replicate PCRs for sorted subsets used around 200 ng DNA; this equaled tens of thousands of T cell genomes. Measured with immunoSEQ multiplex PCR; TCRdb has only the in-frame clones, and not every one. Of roughly 2,000,000 clones in the sample, approximately 95% were seen once. Naive CD8 isolation took CD45RO-negative cells positively selected for CCR7 and excluded terminally differentiated effector memory CD45RA+ cells. V lost 4 bases, J lost 0 bases, and 10 bases lay in between. Germline V gene data show CDR1 as SGHNT and CDR2 as YYREEE (reference sequence). The length of the CDR3 is 14 residues. This chain uses TRBV5-4 with TRBJ2-5; TRBD2 might be the D (6 bases). The sequence came from a man between 18 and 29 years old in good health. The source material was naive CD8+ T cells sorted from blood. The CDR3 loop is CASSPRENQETQYF. The CDR3 DNA is TGTGCCAGCAGCCCCCGGGAGAACCAAGAGACCCAGTACTTC.